This T cell receptor (beta chain) is from a study of metastatic and nonmetastatic thyroid tumors. The CDR3 length is 15 residues. The V gene's germline CDR1 is SNHLY and CDR2 FYNNEI. The V and J ends lost 4 bases and 4 bases, in that order; junction bases with no gene match: 5. Until they underwent thyroid surgery, no patient had received any treatment. TCRdb re-called the PCR reads with MiXCR. This sample yields about 82,000 clones, of which about an eighth are seen a single time; 7% to 9% belongs to the top ten. There are many counts of this clone. The gene calls are TRBV2 and TRBJ2-1; 9 nucleotides align to TRBD2. The TCR sequence derives from a female donor with papillary thyroid cancer or a benign thyroid nodule (not recorded which). Some clones in this sample may be carry-over from other donors' samples. The sample consisted of tumor tissue. CDR3 in DNA: TGTGCCAGCAGTGTTAGGCTAGCGGGGTACAATGAGCAGTTCTTC. As protein: CASSVRLAGYNEQFF.